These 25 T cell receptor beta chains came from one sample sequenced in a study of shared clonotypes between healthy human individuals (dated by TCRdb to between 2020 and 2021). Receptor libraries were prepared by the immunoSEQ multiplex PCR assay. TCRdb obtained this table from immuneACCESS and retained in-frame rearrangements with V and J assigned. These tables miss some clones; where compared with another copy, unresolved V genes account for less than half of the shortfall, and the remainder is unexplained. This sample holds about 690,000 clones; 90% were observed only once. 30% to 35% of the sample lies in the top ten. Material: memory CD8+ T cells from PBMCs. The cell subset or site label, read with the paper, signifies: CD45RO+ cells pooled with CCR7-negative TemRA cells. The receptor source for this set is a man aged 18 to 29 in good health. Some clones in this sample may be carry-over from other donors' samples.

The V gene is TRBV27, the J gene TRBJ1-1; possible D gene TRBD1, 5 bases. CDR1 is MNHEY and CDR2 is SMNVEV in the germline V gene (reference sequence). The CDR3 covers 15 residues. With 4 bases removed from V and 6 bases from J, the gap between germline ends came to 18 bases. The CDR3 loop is CASSSLRRDFSEAFF. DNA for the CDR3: TGTGCCAGCAGTTCATTACGCAGGGATTTTTCTGAAGCTTTCTTT.

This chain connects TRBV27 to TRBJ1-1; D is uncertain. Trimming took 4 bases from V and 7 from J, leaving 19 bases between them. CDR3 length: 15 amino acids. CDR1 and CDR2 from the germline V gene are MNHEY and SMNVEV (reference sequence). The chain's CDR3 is CASSSPWEEGFEAFF. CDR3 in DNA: TGTGCCAGCAGTTCTCCCTGGGAAGAGGGTTTTGAAGCTTTCTTT.

CDR3 residues: CSAARQGNEQFF. The DNA of the CDR3 is TGCAGCGCTGCGAGACAGGGAAATGAGCAGTTCTTC. This chain links TRBV29-1 with TRBJ2-1; 7 bases are a match to TRBD1. The germline CDR1 and CDR2 sequences are SQVTM and ANQGSEA. This CDR3 comprises 12 residues. The V segment lost 7 bases and the J segment 7 bases; nucleotides outside the gene matches: 7.

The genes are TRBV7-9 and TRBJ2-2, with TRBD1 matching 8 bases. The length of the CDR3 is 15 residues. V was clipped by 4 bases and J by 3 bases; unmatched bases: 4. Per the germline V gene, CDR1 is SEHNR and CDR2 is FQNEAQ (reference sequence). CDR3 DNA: TGTGCCAGCAGCTCGGGACAGGAGTACACCGGGGAGCTGTTTTTT. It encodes CASSSGQEYTGELFF.

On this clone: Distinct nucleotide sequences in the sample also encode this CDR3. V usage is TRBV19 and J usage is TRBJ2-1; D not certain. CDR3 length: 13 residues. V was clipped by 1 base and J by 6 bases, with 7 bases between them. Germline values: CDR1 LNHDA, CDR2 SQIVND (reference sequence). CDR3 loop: CASSIGRINEQFF. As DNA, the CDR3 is TGTGCCAGTAGTATAGGTAGAATCAATGAGCAGTTCTTC.

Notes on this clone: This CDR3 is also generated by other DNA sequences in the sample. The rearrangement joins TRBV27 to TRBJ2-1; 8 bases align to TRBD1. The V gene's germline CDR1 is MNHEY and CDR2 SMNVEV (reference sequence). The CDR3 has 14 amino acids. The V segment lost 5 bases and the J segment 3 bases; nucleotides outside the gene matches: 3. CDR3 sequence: CASSPGTGYNEQFF. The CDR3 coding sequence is TGTGCCAGCAGTCCCGGGACAGGCTACAATGAGCAGTTCTTC.

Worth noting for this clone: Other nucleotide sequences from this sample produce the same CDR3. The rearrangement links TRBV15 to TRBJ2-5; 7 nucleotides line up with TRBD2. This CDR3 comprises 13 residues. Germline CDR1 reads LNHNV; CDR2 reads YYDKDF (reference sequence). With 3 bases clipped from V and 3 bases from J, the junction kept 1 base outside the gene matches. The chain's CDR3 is CATSRGGKETQYF. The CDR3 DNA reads TGTGCCACCAGCAGGGGAGGGAAAGAGACCCAGTACTTC.

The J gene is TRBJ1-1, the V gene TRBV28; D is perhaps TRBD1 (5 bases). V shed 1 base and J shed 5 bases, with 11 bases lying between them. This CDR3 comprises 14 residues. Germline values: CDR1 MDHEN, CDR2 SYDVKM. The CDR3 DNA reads TGTGCCAGCAGTTTATTGGCAGGGAAAACTGAAGCTTTCTTT. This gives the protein CASSLLAGKTEAFF.

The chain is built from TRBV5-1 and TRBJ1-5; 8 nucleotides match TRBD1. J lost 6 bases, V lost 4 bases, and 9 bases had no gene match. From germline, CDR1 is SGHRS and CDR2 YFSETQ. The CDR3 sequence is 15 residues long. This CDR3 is CASSEGQGGRQPQHF. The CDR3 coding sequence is TGCGCCAGCAGCGAAGGACAGGGCGGGCGTCAGCCCCAGCATTTT.

The CDR3 loop reads CAKSEDSYEQYF. CDR3 nucleotide sequence: TGTGCAAAATCCGAGGACTCCTACGAGCAGTACTTC. The chain joins TRBV25-1 to TRBJ2-7, with unresolved D. Per the germline V gene, CDR1 is MGHDK and CDR2 is SYGVNS. The CDR3 extends over 12 amino acids.

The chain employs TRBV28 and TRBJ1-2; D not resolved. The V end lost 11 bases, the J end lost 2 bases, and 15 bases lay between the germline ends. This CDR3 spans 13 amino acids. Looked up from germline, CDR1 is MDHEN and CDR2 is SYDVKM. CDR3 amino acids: CAVVDGHNYGYTF. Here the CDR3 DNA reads TGTGCCGTCGTCGACGGGCACAACTATGGCTACACCTTC.

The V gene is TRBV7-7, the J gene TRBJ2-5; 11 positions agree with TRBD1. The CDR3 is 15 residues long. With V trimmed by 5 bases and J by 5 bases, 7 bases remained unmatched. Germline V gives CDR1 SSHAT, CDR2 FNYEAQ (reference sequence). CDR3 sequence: CASSGRTGGTETQYF. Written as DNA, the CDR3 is TGTGCCAGCAGCGGGCGGACAGGGGGCACGGAGACCCAGTACTTC.

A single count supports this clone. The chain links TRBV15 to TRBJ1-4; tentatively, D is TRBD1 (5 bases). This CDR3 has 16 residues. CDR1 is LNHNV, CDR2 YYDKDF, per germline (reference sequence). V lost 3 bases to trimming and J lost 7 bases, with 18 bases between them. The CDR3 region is CATSRSKRGAGEKLFF. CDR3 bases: TGTGCCACCAGCAGGTCGAAAAGGGGTGCGGGTGAAAAACTGTTTTTT.

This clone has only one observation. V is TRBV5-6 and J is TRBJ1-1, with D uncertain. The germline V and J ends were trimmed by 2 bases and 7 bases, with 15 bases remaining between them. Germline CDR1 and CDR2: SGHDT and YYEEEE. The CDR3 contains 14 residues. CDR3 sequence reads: CASSFGNVGSEAFF. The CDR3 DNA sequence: TGTGCCAGCAGCTTTGGGAATGTTGGTAGTGAAGCTTTCTTT.

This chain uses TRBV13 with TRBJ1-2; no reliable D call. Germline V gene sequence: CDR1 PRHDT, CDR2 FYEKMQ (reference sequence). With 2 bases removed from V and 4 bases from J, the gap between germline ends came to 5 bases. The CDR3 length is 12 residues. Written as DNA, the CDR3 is TGTGCCAGCAGCTTACTGGGCTATGGCTACACCTTC. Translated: CASSLLGYGYTF. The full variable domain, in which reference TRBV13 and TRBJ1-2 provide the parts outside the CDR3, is AAGVIQSPRHLIKEKRETATLKCYPIPRHDTVYWYQQGPGQDPQFLISFYEKMQSDKGSIPDRFSAQQFSDYHSELNMSSLELGDSALYFCASSLLGYGYTFGSGTRLTVV.

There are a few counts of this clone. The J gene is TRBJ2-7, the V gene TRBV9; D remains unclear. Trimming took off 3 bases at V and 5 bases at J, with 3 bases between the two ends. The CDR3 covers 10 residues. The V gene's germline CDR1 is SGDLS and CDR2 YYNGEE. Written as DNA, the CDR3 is TGTGCCAGCAGCGGCAACGAGCAGTACTTC. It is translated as CASSGNEQYF. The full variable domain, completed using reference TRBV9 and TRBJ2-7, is DSGVTQTPKHLITATGQRVTLRCSPRSGDLSVYWYQQSLDQGLQFLIQYYNGEERAKGNILERFSAQQFPDLHSELNLSSLELGDSALYFCASSGNEQYFGPGTRLTVT.

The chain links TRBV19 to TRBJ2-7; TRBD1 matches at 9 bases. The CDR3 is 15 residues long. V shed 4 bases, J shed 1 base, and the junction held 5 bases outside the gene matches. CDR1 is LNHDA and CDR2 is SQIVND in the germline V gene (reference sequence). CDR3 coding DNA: TGTGCCAGTAGTAAAGGGACAGGGCTTTCCTACGAGCAGTACTTC. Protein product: CASSKGTGLSYEQYF. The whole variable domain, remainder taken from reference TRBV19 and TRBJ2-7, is DGGITQSPKYLFRKEGQNVTLSCEQNLNHDAMYWYRQDPGQGLRLIYYSQIVNDFQKGDIAEGYSVSREKKESFPLTVTSAQKNPTAFYLCASSKGTGLSYEQYFGPGTRLTVT.

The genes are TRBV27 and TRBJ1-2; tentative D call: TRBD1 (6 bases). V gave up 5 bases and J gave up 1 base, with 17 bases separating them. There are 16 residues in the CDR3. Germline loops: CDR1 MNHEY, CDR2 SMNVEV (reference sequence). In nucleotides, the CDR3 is TGTGCCAGCAGTCCTTCCGGGGGACATATTAACTATGGCTACACCTTC. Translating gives CASSPSGGHINYGYTF.

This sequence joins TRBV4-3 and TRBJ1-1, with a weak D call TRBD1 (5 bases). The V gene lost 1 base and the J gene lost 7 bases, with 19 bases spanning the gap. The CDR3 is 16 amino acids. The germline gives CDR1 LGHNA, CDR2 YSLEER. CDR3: CASSQGTLPRGSEAFF. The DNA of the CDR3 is TGCGCCAGCAGCCAAGGGACACTCCCGAGGGGTAGTGAAGCTTTCTTT.

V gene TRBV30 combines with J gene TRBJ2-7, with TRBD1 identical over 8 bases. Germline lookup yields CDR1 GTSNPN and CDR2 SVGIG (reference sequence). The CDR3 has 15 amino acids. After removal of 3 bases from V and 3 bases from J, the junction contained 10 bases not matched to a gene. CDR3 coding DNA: TGTGCCTGGAGGGCCGGACAGGGTTACAGCTACGAGCAGTACTTC. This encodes CAWRAGQGYSYEQYF.

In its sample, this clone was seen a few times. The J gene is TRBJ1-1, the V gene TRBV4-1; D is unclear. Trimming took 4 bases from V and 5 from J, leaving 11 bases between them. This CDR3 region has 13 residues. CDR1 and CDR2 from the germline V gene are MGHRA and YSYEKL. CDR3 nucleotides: TGCGCCAGCAGCCTAGGTGGGAATACTGAAGCTTTCTTT. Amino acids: CASSLGGNTEAFF.

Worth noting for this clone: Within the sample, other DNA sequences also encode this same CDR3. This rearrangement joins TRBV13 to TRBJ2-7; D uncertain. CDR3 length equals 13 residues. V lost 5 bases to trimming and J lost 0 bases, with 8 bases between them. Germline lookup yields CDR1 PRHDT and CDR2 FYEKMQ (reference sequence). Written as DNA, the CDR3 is TGTGCCAGCAGCCCCCGGAGCTCCTACGAGCAGTACTTC. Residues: CASSPRSSYEQYF.

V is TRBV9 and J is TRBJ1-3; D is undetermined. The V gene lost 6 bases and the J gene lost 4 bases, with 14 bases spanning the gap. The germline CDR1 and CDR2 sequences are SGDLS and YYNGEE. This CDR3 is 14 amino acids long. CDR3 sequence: CASTPSGTGNTIYF. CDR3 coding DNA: TGTGCCAGCACTCCAAGCGGTACGGGAAACACCATATATTTT.

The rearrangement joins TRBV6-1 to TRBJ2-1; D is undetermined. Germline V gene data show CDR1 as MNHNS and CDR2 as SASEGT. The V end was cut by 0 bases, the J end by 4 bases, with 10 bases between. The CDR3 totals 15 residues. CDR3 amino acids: CASSEARHPYNEQFF. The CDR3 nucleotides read TGTGCCAGCAGTGAAGCAAGACACCCATACAATGAGCAGTTCTTC.

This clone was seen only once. The CDR3 bases are TGTGCCAGCAGCGGGAGGGGAAGTAATGAGCAGTTCTTC. Its protein product is CASSGRGSNEQFF. The chain carries TRBV6-6 and TRBJ2-1; TRBD2 agrees at 8 bases. Germline V lookup: CDR1 MNHNY, CDR2 SVGAGI (reference sequence). The CDR3 length is 13 residues. The V segment lost 6 bases and the J segment 7 bases; nucleotides outside the gene matches: 5.